These T cell receptor beta chains were read from a single sample in a study of PD-L1 blockade in urothelial cancer. This table comes from immunoSEQ multiplex PCR, and its TCRdb copy is limited to in-frame clones, with some not included. The sample lists tens of thousands of clones, 70% to 80% occurring once. The specimen comprised PBMCs, sampled around atezolizumab (anti-PD-L1) treatment. These TCRs come from a man between 65 and 85 years old with urothelial cancer. CDR3s include the opening cysteine and the closing phenylalanine or tryptophan. A D gene is named only where the DNA matches it firmly. Clone size is not always given. Where it is, it says once, few, many or a class for expanded clones.

CDR3aa: CASSTSGRDDEQYF; CDR3nt: TGCGCCAGCAGCACGAGCGGGAGGGACGACGAGCAGTACTTC; d_gene: TRBD2; v_gene: TRBV5-1; abundance: few; j_gene: TRBJ2-7
CDR3aa: CASSRPWEKLFF; CDR3nt: TGTGCCAGCAGCCGCCCCTGGGAGAAACTGTTTTTT; d_gene: NA; v_gene: TRBV27; abundance: NA; j_gene: TRBJ1-4
CDR3aa: CASSLPHAGEPQTEAFF; CDR3nt: TGCGCCAGCAGCTTGCCTCATGCGGGGGAACCTCAGACTGAAGCTTTCTTT; d_gene: NA; v_gene: TRBV5-1; abundance: few; j_gene: TRBJ1-1
CDR3aa: CASSFFGTGGGGELFF; CDR3nt: TGTGCCAGCAGCTTTTTCGGGACAGGGGGCGGCGGGGAGCTGTTTTTT; d_gene: TRBD1; v_gene: TRBV7-3; abundance: NA; j_gene: TRBJ2-2
CDR3aa: CASSPPGGSSETQYF; CDR3nt: TGTGCCAGCAGTCCGCCAGGGGGGAGCTCAGAGACCCAGTACTTC; d_gene: NA; v_gene: TRBV5-4; abundance: once; j_gene: TRBJ2-5
CDR3aa: CASRHRGTGGETQYF; CDR3nt: TGTGCCAGCAGACACCGCGGGACAGGGGGAGAGACCCAGTACTTC; d_gene: TRBD1; v_gene: TRBV28; abundance: NA; j_gene: TRBJ2-5
CDR3aa: CASRHDRGQRYTEAFF; CDR3nt: TGTGCCAGCAGACATGACAGGGGGCAACGGTACACTGAAGCTTTCTTT; d_gene: NA; v_gene: TRBV12-1; abundance: NA; j_gene: TRBJ1-1
CDR3aa: CAWRVTASVNTF; CDR3nt: TGTGCCTGGAGAGTGACTGCCTCTGTGAACACCTTC; d_gene: NA; v_gene: TRBV30; abundance: NA; j_gene: TRBJ1-2
CDR3aa: CASRWTGEETQYF; CDR3nt: TGTGCCAGCAGATGGACAGGGGAAGAGACCCAGTACTTC; d_gene: TRBD1; v_gene: TRBV6-1; abundance: NA; j_gene: TRBJ2-5
CDR3aa: CAISGLAENTGELFF; CDR3nt: TGTGCCATCAGTGGTTTAGCGGAGAACACCGGGGAGCTGTTTTTT; d_gene: NA; v_gene: TRBV10-3; abundance: NA; j_gene: TRBJ2-2
CDR3aa: CASSPISGSDFYEQYF; CDR3nt: TGTGCCAGCAGTCCCATTAGCGGGTCCGACTTCTACGAGCAGTACTTC; d_gene: TRBD2; v_gene: TRBV28; abundance: NA; j_gene: TRBJ2-7
CDR3aa: CASSLEGGVAHEQYF; CDR3nt: TGTGCCAGCAGCTTGGAGGGAGGAGTCGCCCACGAGCAGTACTTC; d_gene: NA; v_gene: TRBV5-5; abundance: NA; j_gene: TRBJ2-7
CDR3aa: CASLIGLATTDTQYF; CDR3nt: TGCGCCAGCCTTATCGGACTAGCGACGACAGATACGCAGTATTTT; d_gene: TRBD2; v_gene: TRBV5-1; abundance: NA; j_gene: TRBJ2-3
CDR3aa: CASTPSSYEQYF; CDR3nt: TGTGCCAGCACACCCAGCTCCTACGAGCAGTACTTC; d_gene: NA; v_gene: TRBV7-9; abundance: few; j_gene: TRBJ2-7
CDR3aa: CASSPGTGREAFF; CDR3nt: TGTGCCAGCTCACCCGGGACAGGTAGAGAAGCTTTCTTT; d_gene: TRBD1; v_gene: TRBV18; abundance: once; j_gene: TRBJ1-1
CDR3aa: CAGAGSTDTQYF; CDR3nt: TGCGCGGGAGCGGGGAGCACAGATACGCAGTATTTT; d_gene: TRBD2; v_gene: TRBV10-2; abundance: NA; j_gene: TRBJ2-3
CDR3aa: CASSLTSGQSTQYF; CDR3nt: TGCGCCAGCAGCTTGACTAGCGGACAATCCACCCAGTACTTC; d_gene: TRBD2; v_gene: TRBV5-1; abundance: NA; j_gene: TRBJ2-5
CDR3aa: CASSYSTGVTEAFF; CDR3nt: TGTGCCAGCAGTTACTCGACAGGGGTGACTGAAGCTTTCTTT; d_gene: TRBD1; v_gene: TRBV6-5; abundance: NA; j_gene: TRBJ1-1
CDR3aa: CASSDCSAGGSSGNTIYF; CDR3nt: TGTGCCAGCAGTGACTGTAGTGCCGGGGGAAGCTCTGGAAACACCATATATTTT; d_gene: NA; v_gene: TRBV6-4; abundance: NA; j_gene: TRBJ1-3
CDR3aa: CASSPSAGGPKDTQYF; CDR3nt: TGTGCCAGCAGCCCCTCGGCGGGAGGGCCGAAAGATACGCAGTATTTT; d_gene: TRBD2; v_gene: TRBV28; abundance: NA; j_gene: TRBJ2-3
CDR3aa: CASSLEGTETQETQYF; CDR3nt: TGTGCCAGCAGCTTAGAGGGGACAGAGACGCAAGAGACCCAGTACTTC; d_gene: TRBD1; v_gene: TRBV13; abundance: NA; j_gene: TRBJ2-5
CDR3aa: CASSLQGPGDTQYF; CDR3nt: TGTGCCAGCAGCTTGCAGGGCCCAGGGGATACGCAGTATTTT; d_gene: NA; v_gene: TRBV5-6; abundance: NA; j_gene: TRBJ2-3
CDR3aa: CASSLGRRGNYGYTF; CDR3nt: TGTGCCAGCAGCTTAGGGCGCAGGGGGAACTATGGCTACACCTTC; d_gene: TRBD1; v_gene: TRBV6-5; abundance: NA; j_gene: TRBJ1-2
CDR3aa: CASGSERNEQFF; CDR3nt: TGTGCTAGTGGTTCCGAGCGGAATGAGCAGTTCTTC; d_gene: NA; v_gene: TRBV12-5; abundance: NA; j_gene: TRBJ2-1
CDR3aa: CASSQGSVFSGANVLTF; CDR3nt: TGTGCCAGCAGCCAAGGATCGGTTTTCTCTGGGGCCAACGTCCTGACTTTC; d_gene: NA; v_gene: TRBV4-2; abundance: NA; j_gene: TRBJ2-6
CDR3aa: CASSLASGYLNEKLFF; CDR3nt: TGCGCCAGCAGCTTGGCCTCAGGGTACCTTAATGAAAAACTGTTTTTT; d_gene: NA; v_gene: TRBV5-1; abundance: NA; j_gene: TRBJ1-4
CDR3aa: CASSPNIQGNTIYF; CDR3nt: TGTGCCAGCAGCCCCAACATACAGGGAAACACCATATATTTT; d_gene: NA; v_gene: TRBV9; abundance: NA; j_gene: TRBJ1-3
CDR3aa: CASSLGWDRGGGYTF; CDR3nt: TGTGCCAGCAGCTTAGGTTGGGACAGGGGAGGCGGCTACACCTTC; d_gene: TRBD1; v_gene: TRBV7-9; abundance: NA; j_gene: TRBJ1-2
CDR3aa: CSVVHSNYGYTF; CDR3nt: TGCAGCGTTGTCCACAGTAACTATGGCTACACCTTC; d_gene: NA; v_gene: TRBV29-1; abundance: NA; j_gene: TRBJ1-2
CDR3aa: CASSPTRQGTYEQYF; CDR3nt: TGTGCCAGCAGCCCAACTCGACAGGGAACCTACGAGCAGTACTTC; d_gene: TRBD1; v_gene: TRBV28; abundance: NA; j_gene: TRBJ2-7
CDR3aa: CASSLYTGELEAFF; CDR3nt: TGTGCCAGCAGCTTATATACGGGGGAGCTTGAAGCTTTCTTT; d_gene: NA; v_gene: TRBV7-8; abundance: NA; j_gene: TRBJ1-1
CDR3aa: CASSSQGFQETQYF; CDR3nt: TGTGCCAGCAGTTCCCAGGGATTTCAAGAGACCCAGTACTTC; d_gene: NA; v_gene: TRBV28; abundance: NA; j_gene: TRBJ2-5
CDR3aa: CSVEGLAGETSSYNEQFF; CDR3nt: TGCAGCGTTGAGGGACTAGCGGGAGAGACAAGCTCCTACAATGAGCAGTTCTTC; d_gene: TRBD2; v_gene: TRBV29-1; abundance: few; j_gene: TRBJ2-1
CDR3aa: CASSPGQGQNEKLFF; CDR3nt: TGTGCCAGCTCACCCGGACAGGGGCAAAATGAAAAACTGTTTTTT; d_gene: TRBD1; v_gene: TRBV18; abundance: NA; j_gene: TRBJ1-4
CDR3aa: CASSGPRGNTEAFF; CDR3nt: TGTGCCAGCAGTGGTCCCAGGGGGAACACTGAAGCTTTCTTT; d_gene: NA; v_gene: TRBV25-1; abundance: NA; j_gene: TRBJ1-1
CDR3aa: CASRRREAGGKGNEQFF; CDR3nt: TGTGCCAGCAGGCGGAGGGAAGCGGGAGGAAAGGGCAATGAGCAGTTCTTC; d_gene: TRBD2; v_gene: TRBV2; abundance: NA; j_gene: TRBJ2-1
CDR3aa: CARRDRGRTDTQYF; CDR3nt: TGTGCCAGGCGGGACAGGGGACGAACAGATACGCAGTATTTT; d_gene: TRBD1; v_gene: TRBV30; abundance: NA; j_gene: TRBJ2-3
CDR3aa: CASSPTTSVYNEQFF; CDR3nt: TGTGCCAGCTCACCAACGACTAGCGTTTACAATGAGCAGTTCTTC; d_gene: TRBD2; v_gene: TRBV18; abundance: once; j_gene: TRBJ2-1
CDR3aa: CASSLDGEMDEKLFF; CDR3nt: TGCGCCAGCAGCTTGGATGGGGAGATGGATGAAAAACTGTTTTTT; d_gene: NA; v_gene: TRBV5-1; abundance: NA; j_gene: TRBJ1-4
CDR3aa: CASSDSEGPYNEQFF; CDR3nt: TGTGCCAGCAGTGACTCGGAGGGCCCCTACAATGAGCAGTTCTTC; d_gene: NA; v_gene: TRBV6-4; abundance: few; j_gene: TRBJ2-1